This entry lists 23 T cell receptor beta chains sequenced from one sample in a study of blood T cells in healthy people across ages. Alongside a J-beta primer mix, a sample-barcoded 5' primer served in a second PCR lasting roughly 6 to 11 cycles. One entry per CDR3 protein results from TCRdb running MiXCR on the 5' RACE reads. Of about 1,600,000 distinct CDR3 sequences in the sample, about 40% were seen once. The sequenced sample consisted of blood. Receptor source: a woman under 30 in good health.

This clonotype showed up just once. The chain combines TRBV27 with TRBJ1-5; no reliable D call. The V end was cut by 4 bases, the J end by 1 base, with 23 bases between. CDR3 size: 19 residues. Germline CDR1 and CDR2: MNHEY and SMNVEV (reference sequence). The chain's CDR3 is CASSSLYIRNGESNQPQHF. In DNA, the CDR3 is TGTGCCAGCAGTTCCCTTTATATCCGAAATGGGGAGAGCAATCAGCCCCAGCATTTT.

This clonotype showed up just a few times. V usage is TRBV20-1 and J usage is TRBJ2-5, with TRBD2 matching over 8 bases. Per the germline V gene, CDR1 is DFQATT and CDR2 is SNEGSKA (reference sequence). V lost 2 bases to trimming and J lost 11 bases; unmatched junction nucleotides: 13. This CDR3 spans 14 amino acids. CDR3 sequence: CSARMVAGIREQYF. DNA of the CDR3: TGCAGTGCTAGAATGGTAGCGGGGATAAGGGAGCAGTACTTC.

This sequence joins TRBV29-1 and TRBJ2-7; D perhaps matches TRBD2 (6 bases). This CDR3 has 11 amino acids. The germline V gene encodes CDR1 SQVTM and CDR2 ANQGSEA. The V gene lost 6 bases and the J gene lost 5 bases, with 11 bases spanning the gap. The CDR3 DNA sequence: TGCAGCGTAGCTAGCGCCGACGAGCAGTACTTC. It yields the protein CSVASADEQYF.

This clonotype was seen more than once but under ten times. This chain connects TRBV4-2 to TRBJ2-5; TRBD2 agrees at 7 bases. Germline V lookup: CDR1 LGHNA, CDR2 YNFKEQ. The junction had 9 bases not matched to a gene; V was cut back by 0 bases and J by 5 bases. This CDR3 is built from 16 residues. The CDR3 nucleotides are TGTGCCAGCAGCCAAGATTACAGCGGGGTACTGGAGACCCAGTACTTC. It translates to CASSQDYSGVLETQYF.

This clonotype was detected only once. The chain has TRBV20-1 and TRBJ2-4; D not resolved. The CDR3 contains 14 residues. Trimming took off 6 bases at V and 0 bases at J, with 12 bases between the two ends. The germline V gene encodes CDR1 DFQATT and CDR2 SNEGSKA (reference sequence). CDR3 coding DNA: TGCAGTGCCAAAGATCCCAGAGCCAAAAACATTCAGTACTTC. This codes for CSAKDPRAKNIQYF.

This clonotype was counted a few times. The J gene is TRBJ2-3, the V gene TRBV10-3; TRBD2 agrees at 11 bases. The CDR3 runs 15 residues. J was trimmed by 1 base and V by 6 bases; bases with no gene match: 3. CDR1 is ENHRY and CDR2 is SYGVKD in the germline V gene. The chain's CDR3 is CAIRPTSGGTDTQYF. Written as DNA, the CDR3 is TGTGCCATCAGGCCGACTAGCGGGGGCACAGATACGCAGTATTTT.

The V and J genes are TRBV4-1 and TRBJ2-5; D ambiguous. The CDR3 loop spans 15 amino acids. Germline assignment: CDR1 MGHRA and CDR2 YSYEKL. Trimming pared 0 bases from V and 2 bases from J, leaving 10 bases between. The CDR3 sequence: CASSQESARQETQYF. As DNA, the CDR3 is TGCGCCAGCAGCCAAGAATCTGCCAGACAAGAGACCCAGTACTTC.

The CDR3 here is CASTPRGDYGYTF. The DNA of the CDR3 is TGTGCCAGCACCCCAAGGGGAGACTATGGCTACACCTTC. The V call is TRBV14, the J call TRBJ1-2; D may be TRBD1 (5 bases). The CDR3 sequence is 13 residues long. CDR1 is SGHDN, CDR2 FVKESK, per germline. V shed 7 bases and J shed 3 bases, with 12 bases lying between them.

The gene calls are TRBV20-1 and TRBJ2-1, with 7 bases lining up with TRBD2. Germline-derived CDR1 and CDR2 are DFQATT and SNEGSKA (reference sequence). The V and J ends lost 6 bases and 3 bases, in that order; junction bases with no gene match: 8. The CDR3 totals 14 residues. CDR3 DNA sequence: TGCAGTGCAAGGGACTATAGAATCTACAATGAGCAGTTCTTC. Translated, it gives CSARDYRIYNEQFF.

The table lists this clonotype with a few counts. The rearrangement uses TRBV12-5 and TRBJ2-6; the match to TRBD2 covers 11 bases. The germline V gene has CDR1 LGHNT and CDR2 FRNRAP. There are 17 residues in the CDR3. Trimming at V came to 3 bases and at J to 3 bases, leaving 4 bases not matched to a gene. CDR3 sequence reads: CASGFTSGSGGANVLTF. CDR3 DNA: TGTGCTAGTGGTTTCACTAGCGGGAGCGGTGGGGCCAACGTCCTGACTTTC. Complete variable domain (other parts from reference TRBV12-5 and TRBJ2-6): DARVTQTPRHKVTEMGQEVTMRCQPILGHNTVFWYRQTMMQGLELLAYFRNRAPLDDSGMPKDRFSAEMPDATLATLKIQPSEPRDSAVYFCASGFTSGSGGANVLTFGAGSRLTVL.

This clonotype was picked up one time. The rearrangement links TRBV28 to TRBJ2-4; D is ambiguous. The J call may be faulty, since TRBJ2-7 better matches the DNA end. Germline V gives CDR1 MDHEN, CDR2 SYDVKM. The CDR3 has 13 amino acids. Here the CDR3 DNA reads TGTGCCAGCAGTTTACCCCACGCGCACGAGCAGTACTTC. It codes for CASSLPHAHEQYF.

This sequence joins TRBV6-1 and TRBJ1-2; the D is unclear. Germline-derived CDR1 and CDR2 are MNHNS and SASEGT. The length of the CDR3 is 12 residues. V was clipped by 2 bases and J by 7 bases, with 8 bases between them. The CDR3 DNA sequence: TGTGCCAGCAGTGAAAATCGGGCTGGCTACACCTTC. This gives the protein CASSENRAGYTF.

V usage is TRBV7-9 and J usage is TRBJ2-7; the D is unclear. The CDR3 consists of 14 residues. The germline V gene encodes CDR1 SEHNR and CDR2 FQNEAQ (reference sequence). The V and J ends lost 4 bases and 2 bases respectively, with 12 bases between them. The CDR3 here is CASSSPDRAYEQYF. The CDR3 DNA reads TGTGCCAGCAGCTCGCCTGATCGTGCCTACGAGCAGTACTTC.

The rearrangement uses TRBV20-1 and TRBJ1-1; no clear D gene. V lost 7 bases and J lost 1, with 7 bases in between. The CDR3 sequence is 11 residues long. Germline CDR1 and CDR2: DFQATT and SNEGSKA (reference sequence). The CDR3 DNA follows: TGCAGTGAGGCGCCGAACACTGAAGCTTTCTTT. It is translated as CSEAPNTEAFF.

This chain joins TRBV7-2 and TRBJ2-7; 7 bases agree with TRBD1. The germline CDR1 and CDR2 sequences are SGHTA and FQGNSA. The V and J ends lost 2 bases and 2 bases, in that order; junction bases with no gene match: 3. The CDR3 spans 14 residues. DNA for the CDR3: TGTGCCAGCAGCTTATACAGGGGCCCCTACGAGCAGTACTTC. Translating gives CASSLYRGPYEQYF.

V gene TRBV30 combines with J gene TRBJ2-3; D might be TRBD2 (7 bases). V lost 0 bases and J 3 bases, leaving 16 bases between the germline ends. This CDR3 has 16 amino acids. Germline lookup yields CDR1 GTSNPN and CDR2 SVGIG (reference sequence). The chain's CDR3 is CAWSVGGLADTDTQYF. The DNA of the CDR3 is TGTGCCTGGAGTGTGGGGGGGCTAGCGGATACAGATACGCAGTATTTT.

This clonotype was seen only a few times. The chain recombines TRBV2 with TRBJ2-2; maybe TRBD2 (5 bases). The CDR3 sequence is 11 residues long. V gave up 8 bases and J gave up 5 bases, with 6 bases separating them. In germline, CDR1 is SNHLY, CDR2 FYNNEI. The CDR3 DNA reads as TGTGCCAGCGAGGGAACCGGGGAGCTGTTTTTT. Amino acids: CASEGTGELFF.

This chain joins TRBV20-1 and TRBJ2-3, with a tentative D call TRBD2 (5 bases). V gave up 3 bases and J gave up 1 base, with 11 bases separating them. CDR3 length equals 14 residues. Germline V gives CDR1 DFQATT, CDR2 SNEGSKA (reference sequence). The CDR3 here is CSARRIGGTDTQYF. The CDR3 nucleotides read TGCAGTGCTAGGAGGATCGGGGGCACAGATACGCAGTATTTT.

A few counts support this clonotype. This rearrangement joins TRBV6-2 or TRBV6-3 to TRBJ1-4; D not certain. CDR1 is MNHEY, CDR2 SVGEGT, per germline. Trimming removed 2 bases from V and 15 bases from J, with 13 bases in between. The CDR3 runs 12 residues. This CDR3 reads CASSYGAADLFF. Here the CDR3 DNA reads TGTGCCAGCAGTTACGGCGCCGCGGACTTGTTTTTT.

The chain combines TRBV20-1 with TRBJ2-5; the D gene could be TRBD1 or TRBD2 (5 bases each). Germline lookup yields CDR1 DFQATT and CDR2 SNEGSKA (reference sequence). CDR3 length equals 12 residues. The V gene lost 5 bases and the J gene lost 7 bases, with 14 bases spanning the gap. CDR3: CSAGGVEATQYF. The CDR3 coding sequence is TGCAGTGCTGGGGGAGTGGAGGCGACCCAGTACTTC.

This chain uses TRBV6-5 with TRBJ2-1; D unresolved. The CDR3 contains 14 residues. Germline V gene sequence: CDR1 MNHEY, CDR2 SVGAGI. V lost 8 bases to trimming and J lost 3 bases, with 14 bases between them. The CDR3 DNA reads TGTGCCAGCCGACCAGGTCCGGGCTACAATGAGCAGTTCTTC. It yields the protein CASRPGPGYNEQFF.

CDR3: CSVGVRGGADTQYF. The DNA for the CDR3 is TGCAGCGTTGGGGTCAGGGGAGGGGCAGATACGCAGTATTTT. The chain combines TRBV29-1 with TRBJ2-3, with D perhaps matching TRBD2 (7 bases). The V gene lost 4 bases and the J gene lost 4 bases, with 15 bases spanning the gap. Germline loops: CDR1 SQVTM, CDR2 ANQGSEA. The CDR3 is made up of 14 amino acids.

This clonotype was detected only a few times. The chain recombines TRBV28 with TRBJ1-1, with TRBD1 identical over 8 bases. Per the germline V gene, CDR1 is MDHEN and CDR2 is SYDVKM. This CDR3 has 15 amino acids. The V and J ends lost 4 bases and 4 bases, in that order; junction bases with no gene match: 8. The CDR3 loop reads CASSSPGGPGTEAFF. For the CDR3, the DNA is TGTGCCAGCAGTTCCCCAGGGGGCCCAGGCACTGAAGCTTTCTTT.